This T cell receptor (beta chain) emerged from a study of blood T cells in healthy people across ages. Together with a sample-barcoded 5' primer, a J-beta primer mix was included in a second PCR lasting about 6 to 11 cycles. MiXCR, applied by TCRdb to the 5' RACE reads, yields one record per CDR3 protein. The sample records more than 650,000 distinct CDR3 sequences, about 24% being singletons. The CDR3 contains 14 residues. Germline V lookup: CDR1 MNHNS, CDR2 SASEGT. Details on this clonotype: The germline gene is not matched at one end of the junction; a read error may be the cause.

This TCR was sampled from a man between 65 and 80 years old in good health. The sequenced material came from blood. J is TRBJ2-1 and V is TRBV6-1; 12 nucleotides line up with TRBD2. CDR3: CASTQPLAGGSGVF. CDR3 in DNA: TGTGCCAGCACCCAACCTCTAGCGGGGGGGTCTGGGGTCTTC.